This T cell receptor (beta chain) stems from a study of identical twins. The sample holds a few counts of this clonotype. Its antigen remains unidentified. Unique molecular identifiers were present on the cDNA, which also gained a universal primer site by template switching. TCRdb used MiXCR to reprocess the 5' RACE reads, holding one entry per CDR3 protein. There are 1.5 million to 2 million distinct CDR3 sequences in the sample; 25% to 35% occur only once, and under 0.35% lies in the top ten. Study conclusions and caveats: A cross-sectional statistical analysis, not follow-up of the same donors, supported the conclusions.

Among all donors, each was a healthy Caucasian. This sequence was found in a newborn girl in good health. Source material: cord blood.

The CDR3 sequence: CAISETWAGKAKNIQYF. Written as DNA, the CDR3 is TGTGCCATCAGTGAGACCTGGGCGGGAAAGGCCAAAAACATTCAGTACTTC. This chain joins TRBV10-3 and TRBJ2-4; tentative D call: TRBD2 (6 bases). The germline gives CDR1 ENHRY, CDR2 SYGVKD. The V end was cut by 2 bases, the J end by 1 base, with 15 bases between. This CDR3 has 17 residues.